This TCR beta chain comes out of a study of monozygotic twins with inflammatory bowel disease. Following a re-call of the 5' RACE reads, TCRdb has one entry per CDR3 protein and lacks DNA. This sample's clone table lists a few hundred thousand distinct CDR3 sequences. Per the germline V gene, CDR1 is SQVTM and CDR2 is ANQGSEA. This CDR3 contains 14 residues. Sequencing used blood. The V gene is TRBV29-1, the J gene TRBJ2-1; TCRdb's D call of TRBD1 is untestable without DNA. The clonotype was recovered from a human donor with ulcerative colitis or Crohn's disease, or a healthy co-twin of an affected twin (not recorded which). The CDR3 sequence: CSGGGGFLYNEQFF.